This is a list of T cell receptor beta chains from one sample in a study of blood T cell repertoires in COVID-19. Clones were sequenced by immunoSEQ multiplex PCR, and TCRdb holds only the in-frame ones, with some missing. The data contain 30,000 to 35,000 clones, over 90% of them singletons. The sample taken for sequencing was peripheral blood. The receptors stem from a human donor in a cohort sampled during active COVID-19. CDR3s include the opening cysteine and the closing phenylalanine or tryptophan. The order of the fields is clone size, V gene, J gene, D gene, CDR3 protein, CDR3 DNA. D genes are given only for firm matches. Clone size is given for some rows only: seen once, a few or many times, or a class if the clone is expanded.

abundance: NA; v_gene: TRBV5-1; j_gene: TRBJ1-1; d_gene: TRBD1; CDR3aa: CASSLGQADTEAFF; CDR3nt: TGCGCCAGCAGCCTTGGACAGGCGGACACTGAAGCTTTCTTT
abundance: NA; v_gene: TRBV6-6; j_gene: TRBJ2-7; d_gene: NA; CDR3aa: CASSTARDTAYEQYF; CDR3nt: TGTGCCAGCAGCACAGCGAGGGACACAGCCTACGAGCAGTACTTC
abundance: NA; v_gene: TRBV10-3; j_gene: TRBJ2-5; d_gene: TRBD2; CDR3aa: CAITAGRGGETQYF; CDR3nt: TGTGCCATCACCGCGGGACGGGGGGGTGAGACCCAGTACTTC
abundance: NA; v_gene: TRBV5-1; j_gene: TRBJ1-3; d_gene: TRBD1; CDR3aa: CASSLWDRGPLGGNTIYF; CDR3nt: TGCGCCAGCAGCTTGTGGGACAGGGGGCCCCTCGGTGGAAACACCATATATTTT
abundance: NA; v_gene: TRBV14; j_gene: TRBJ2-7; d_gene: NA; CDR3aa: CASSQQGGISYEQYF; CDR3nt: TGTGCCAGCAGCCAACAGGGGGGTATCTCGTACGAGCAGTACTTC
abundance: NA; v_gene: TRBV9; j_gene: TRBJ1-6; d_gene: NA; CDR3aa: CASSTQGRDNSPLHF; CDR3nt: TGTGCCAGCAGCACACAGGGAAGGGATAATTCACCCCTCCACTTT
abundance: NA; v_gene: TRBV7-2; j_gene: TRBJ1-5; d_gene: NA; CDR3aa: CASSLVGPQPQHF; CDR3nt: TGTGCCAGCAGCTTAGTGGGGCCCCAGCCCCAGCATTTT
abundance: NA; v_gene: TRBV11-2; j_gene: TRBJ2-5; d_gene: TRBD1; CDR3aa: CASSRQGMETQYF; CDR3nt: TGTGCCAGCAGCAGACAGGGGATGGAGACCCAGTACTTC
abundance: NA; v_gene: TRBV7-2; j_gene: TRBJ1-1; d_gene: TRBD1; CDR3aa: CASSSGQGVFRDTEAFF; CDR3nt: TGTGCCAGCAGCTCCGGACAGGGGGTATTTAGGGACACTGAAGCTTTCTTT
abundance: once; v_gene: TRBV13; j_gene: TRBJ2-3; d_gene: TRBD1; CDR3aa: CASSTKTGMTDTQYF; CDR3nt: TGTGCCAGCAGCACGAAGACAGGGATGACAGATACGCAGTATTTT
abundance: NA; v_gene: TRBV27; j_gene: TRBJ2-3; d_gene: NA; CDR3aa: CASTGLPPDTQYF; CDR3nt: TGTGCCAGCACCGGACTTCCCCCAGATACGCAGTATTTT
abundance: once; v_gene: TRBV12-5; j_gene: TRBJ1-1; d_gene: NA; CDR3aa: CASEDRQNTEAFF; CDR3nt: TGTGCTAGTGAGGACAGACAGAACACTGAAGCTTTCTTT
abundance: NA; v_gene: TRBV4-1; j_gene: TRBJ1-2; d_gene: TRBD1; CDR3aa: CASSQVSTGPNYGYTF; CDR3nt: TGCGCCAGCAGCCAAGTGTCGACAGGGCCGAACTATGGCTACACCTTC
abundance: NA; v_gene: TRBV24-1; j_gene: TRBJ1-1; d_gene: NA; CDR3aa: CATSDLSVNTEAFF; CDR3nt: TGTGCCACCAGTGATTTGTCGGTGAACACTGAAGCTTTCTTT
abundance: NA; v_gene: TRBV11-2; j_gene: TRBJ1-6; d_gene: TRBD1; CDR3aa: CASSARQGLGSPLHF; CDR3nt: TGTGCCAGCAGCGCCCGACAGGGTCTGGGTTCACCCCTCCACTTT
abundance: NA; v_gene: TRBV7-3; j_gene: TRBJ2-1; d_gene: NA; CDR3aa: CASSPLAEEGNEQFF; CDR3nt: TGTGCCAGCAGCCCATTAGCGGAGGAGGGGAATGAGCAGTTCTTC
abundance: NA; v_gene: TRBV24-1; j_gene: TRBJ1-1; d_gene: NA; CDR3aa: CATIIRTGVMNTEAFF; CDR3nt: TGTGCCACCATAATTCGGACTGGGGTAATGAACACTGAAGCTTTCTTT
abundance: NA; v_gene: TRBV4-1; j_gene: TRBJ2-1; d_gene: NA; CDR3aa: CASSQARADNEQFF; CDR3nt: TGCGCCAGCAGCCAAGCGCGGGCGGACAATGAGCAGTTCTTC
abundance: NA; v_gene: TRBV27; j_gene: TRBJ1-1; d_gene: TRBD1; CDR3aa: CASSFSGQENTEAFF; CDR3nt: TGTGCCAGCAGTTTCTCGGGACAGGAGAACACTGAAGCTTTCTTT
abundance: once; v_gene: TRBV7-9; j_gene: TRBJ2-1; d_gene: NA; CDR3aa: CASSPRSGAGRSNEQFF; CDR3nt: TGTGCCAGCAGCCCACGATCTGGGGCCGGGAGATCAAATGAGCAGTTCTTC
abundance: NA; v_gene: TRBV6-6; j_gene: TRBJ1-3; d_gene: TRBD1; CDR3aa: CASSLRTGLFSGNTIYF; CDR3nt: TGTGCCAGCAGTCTTCGGACAGGTCTCTTCTCTGGAAACACCATATATTTT
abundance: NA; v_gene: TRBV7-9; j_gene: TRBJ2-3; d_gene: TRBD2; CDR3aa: CASSYGTSSTDTQYF; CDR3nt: TGTGCCAGCAGCTACGGGACTAGTAGCACAGATACGCAGTATTTT
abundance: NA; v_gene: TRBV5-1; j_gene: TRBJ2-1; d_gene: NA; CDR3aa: CASSLAGNYNEQFF; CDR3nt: TGCGCCAGCAGCTTGGCCGGGAACTACAATGAGCAGTTCTTC
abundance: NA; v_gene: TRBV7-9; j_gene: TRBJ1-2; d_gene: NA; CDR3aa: CASSDRTFYGYTF; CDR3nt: TGTGCCAGCAGCGACAGGACCTTCTATGGCTACACCTTC
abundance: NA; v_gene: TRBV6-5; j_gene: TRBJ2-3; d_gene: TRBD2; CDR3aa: CASSYEWRGGADTQYF; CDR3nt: TGTGCCAGCAGTTACGAGTGGCGGGGGGGCGCAGATACGCAGTATTTT
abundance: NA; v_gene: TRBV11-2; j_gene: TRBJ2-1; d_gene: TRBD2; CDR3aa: CASSFRGSSVNNEQFF; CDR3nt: TGTGCCAGCAGCTTTCGCGGGAGCTCCGTAAACAATGAGCAGTTCTTC